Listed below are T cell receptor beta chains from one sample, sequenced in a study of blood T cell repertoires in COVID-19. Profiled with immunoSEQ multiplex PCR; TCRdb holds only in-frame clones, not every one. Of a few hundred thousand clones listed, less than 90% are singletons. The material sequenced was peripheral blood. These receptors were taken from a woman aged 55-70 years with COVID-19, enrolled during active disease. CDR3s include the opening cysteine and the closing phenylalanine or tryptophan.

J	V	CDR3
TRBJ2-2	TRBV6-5	CASSGNTGELFF
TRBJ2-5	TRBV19	CASGAGVMETQYF
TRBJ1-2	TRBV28	CASSLHHRDRYGYTF
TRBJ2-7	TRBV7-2	CASSLGTAYEQYF
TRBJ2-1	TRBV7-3	CASSILAGEYNEQFF
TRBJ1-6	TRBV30	CAWSRVNSPLHF
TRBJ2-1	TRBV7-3	CASSLTSVNEQFF
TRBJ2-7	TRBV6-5	CASSSPGQGALEQYF
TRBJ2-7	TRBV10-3	CAISETLTATGEVSYEQYF
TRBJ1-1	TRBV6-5	CASRSTEAFF
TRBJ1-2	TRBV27	CASSFSGQGVPGGYTF
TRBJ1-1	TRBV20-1	CSAARGTEAFF
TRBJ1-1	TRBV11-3	CASSLGPNTEAFF
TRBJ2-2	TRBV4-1	CASSQERAGGTGELFF
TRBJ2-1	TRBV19	CASTRIGTVSSYNEQFF
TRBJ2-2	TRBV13	CASSLVEQGGNGELFF
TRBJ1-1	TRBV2	CASSYVETNTEAFF
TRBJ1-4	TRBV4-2	CASSQEGGRATNEKLFF
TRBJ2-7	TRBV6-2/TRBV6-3	CASNPTGRYEQYF
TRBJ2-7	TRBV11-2	CASRIGYRQPTYEQYF
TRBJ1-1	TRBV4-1	CASSLGDRADTEAFF
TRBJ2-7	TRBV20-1	CSALKGDEQYF
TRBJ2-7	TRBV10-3	CAMGQGSGYEQYF
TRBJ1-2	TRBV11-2	CASSLALNYGYTF
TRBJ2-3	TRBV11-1	CASSSQRTDTQYF
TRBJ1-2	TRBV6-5	CASSYLQGGYGYTF
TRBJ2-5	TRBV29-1	CSVEISGIQETQYF
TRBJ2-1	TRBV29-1	CSVDVTSGYNEQFF
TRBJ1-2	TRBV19	CASSIGGTAYGYTF
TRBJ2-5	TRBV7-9	CASSLIPTPGIIQETQYF
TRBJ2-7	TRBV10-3	CAIRFGQGATREQYF
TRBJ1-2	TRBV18	CASSRPGTGAEGYTF
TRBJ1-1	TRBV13	CASSHTAQGLSEAFF
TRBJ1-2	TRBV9	CASSDPDSYGYTF
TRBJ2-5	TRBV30	CAWSAARGFQETQYF
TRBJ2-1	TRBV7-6	CASSLMSQYNEQFF